This TCR beta chain was captured by sequencing in a study of blood T cell repertoires in COVID-19. Study summary: T cells, B-cell-depleted T cells, or PBMCs supplied cDNA or gDNA.

Produced via immunoSEQ multiplex PCR; TCRdb's table is partial and in-frame only. This table has about 17,000 clones, about 80% appearing once. Germline CDR1 and CDR2: SQVTM and ANQGSEA. The CDR3 contains 13 residues. V lost 8 bases, J lost 5 bases, and 18 bases lay in between. Sequenced input: peripheral blood. The rearrangement uses TRBV29-1 and TRBJ1-1, with D tentatively TRBD1 (6 bases). The clonotype originates from a woman aged 70-85 years with active COVID-19. This CDR3 reads CSSRRGGGTEAFF. As DNA, the CDR3 is TGCAGCTCCAGGAGGGGGGGAGGTACTGAAGCTTTCTTT.